The TCR beta chain under discussion was sequenced for a study of blood T cells in healthy people across ages. Whole-study findings and limits: Roughly linearly, TCR beta diversity per million T cells fell as age increased.

As for this clonotype: Its antigen is still unknown.

The use of a sample-barcoded 5' primer and a J-beta primer mix characterized a second PCR of about 6 to 12 cycles. Each cDNA molecule received a tag from a template-switch adaptor that had 12 random nucleotides. TCRdb re-analysed the 5' RACE reads in MiXCR, keeping a single row per CDR3 protein. In the table there are about 670,000 distinct CDR3 sequences, over 40% of which are singletons. The study drew donors from healthy Caucasian individuals in Russia aged roughly 6 to 100. Every donor gave approximately 10 milliliters of peripheral blood. The junction had 9 bases not matched to a gene; V was cut back by 6 bases and J by 7 bases. The germline V gene encodes CDR1 KGHSH and CDR2 LQKENI. The CDR3 is made up of 14 amino acids.

The origin of this receptor is a man of 80 years or more in good health. Source material: blood. The chain is built from TRBV18 and TRBJ1-5, with TRBD1 identical over 7 bases. In DNA, the CDR3 is TGTGCCAGCTCTCCCGGACAGGAAGGGCAGCCCCAGCATTTT. The encoded protein is CASSPGQEGQPQHF. The whole variable domain, remainder taken from reference TRBV18 and TRBJ1-5, is NAGVMQNPRHLVRRRGQEARLRCSPMKGHSHVYWYRQLPEEGLKFMVYLQKENIIDESGMPKERFSAEFPKEGPSILRIQQVVRGDSAAYFCASSPGQEGQPQHFGDGTRLSIL.